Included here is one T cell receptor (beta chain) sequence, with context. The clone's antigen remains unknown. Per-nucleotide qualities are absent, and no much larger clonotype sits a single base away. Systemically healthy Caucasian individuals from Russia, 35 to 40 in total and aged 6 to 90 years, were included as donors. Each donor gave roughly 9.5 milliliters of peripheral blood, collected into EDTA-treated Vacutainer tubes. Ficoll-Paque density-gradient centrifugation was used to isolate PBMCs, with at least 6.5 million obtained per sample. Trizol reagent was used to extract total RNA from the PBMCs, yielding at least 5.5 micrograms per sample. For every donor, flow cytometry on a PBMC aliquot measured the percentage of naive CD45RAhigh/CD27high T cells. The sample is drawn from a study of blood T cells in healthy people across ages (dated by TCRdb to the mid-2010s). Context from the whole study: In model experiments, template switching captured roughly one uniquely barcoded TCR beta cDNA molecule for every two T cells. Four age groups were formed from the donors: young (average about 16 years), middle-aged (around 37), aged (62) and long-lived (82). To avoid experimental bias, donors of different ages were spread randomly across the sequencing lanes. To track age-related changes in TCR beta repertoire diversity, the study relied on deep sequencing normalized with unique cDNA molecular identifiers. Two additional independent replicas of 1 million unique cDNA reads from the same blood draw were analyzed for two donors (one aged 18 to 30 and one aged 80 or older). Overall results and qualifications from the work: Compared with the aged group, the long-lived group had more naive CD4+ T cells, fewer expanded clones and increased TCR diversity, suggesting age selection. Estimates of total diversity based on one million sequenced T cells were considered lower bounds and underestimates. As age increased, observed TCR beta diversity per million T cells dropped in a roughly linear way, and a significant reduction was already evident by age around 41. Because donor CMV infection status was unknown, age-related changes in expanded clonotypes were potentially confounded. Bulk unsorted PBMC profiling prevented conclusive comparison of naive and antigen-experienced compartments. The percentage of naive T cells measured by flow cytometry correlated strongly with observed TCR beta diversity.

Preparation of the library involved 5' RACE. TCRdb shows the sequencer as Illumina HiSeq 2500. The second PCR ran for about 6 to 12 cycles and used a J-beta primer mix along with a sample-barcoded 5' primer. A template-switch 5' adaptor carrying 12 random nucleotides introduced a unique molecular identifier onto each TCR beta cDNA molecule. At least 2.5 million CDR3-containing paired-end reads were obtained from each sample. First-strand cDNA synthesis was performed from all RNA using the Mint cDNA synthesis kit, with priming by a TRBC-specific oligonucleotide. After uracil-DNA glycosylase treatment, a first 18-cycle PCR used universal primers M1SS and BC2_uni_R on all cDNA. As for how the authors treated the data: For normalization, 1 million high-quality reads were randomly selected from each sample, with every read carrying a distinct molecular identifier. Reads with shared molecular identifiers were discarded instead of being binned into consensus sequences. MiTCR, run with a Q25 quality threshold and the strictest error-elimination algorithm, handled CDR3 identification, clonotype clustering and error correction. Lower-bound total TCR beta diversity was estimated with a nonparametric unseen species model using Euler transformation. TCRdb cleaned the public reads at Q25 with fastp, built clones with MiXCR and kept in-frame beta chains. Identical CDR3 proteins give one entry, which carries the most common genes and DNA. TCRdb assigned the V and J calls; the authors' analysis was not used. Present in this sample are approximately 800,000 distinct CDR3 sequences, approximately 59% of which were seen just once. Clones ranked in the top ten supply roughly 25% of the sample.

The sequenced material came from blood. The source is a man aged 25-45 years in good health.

The sequence in DNA is TGTGCCAGCAGTCCGGGGACTAGCGGGGCGGGGTACGAGCAGTACTTC. Translated, it gives CASSPGTSGAGYEQYF. The chain is encoded by TRBV27 joined to TRBJ2-5; TRBD2 fits 13 bases in the junction. The J call may be mistaken, given a closer DNA end match to TRBJ2-7. In the germline V gene (reference sequence), CDR1 corresponds to MNHEY and CDR2 to SMNVEV. The CDR3, from cysteine to phenylalanine, totals 16 residues. The retained sequence is limited to the CDR3, 48 bases, with the frame set at the first base.